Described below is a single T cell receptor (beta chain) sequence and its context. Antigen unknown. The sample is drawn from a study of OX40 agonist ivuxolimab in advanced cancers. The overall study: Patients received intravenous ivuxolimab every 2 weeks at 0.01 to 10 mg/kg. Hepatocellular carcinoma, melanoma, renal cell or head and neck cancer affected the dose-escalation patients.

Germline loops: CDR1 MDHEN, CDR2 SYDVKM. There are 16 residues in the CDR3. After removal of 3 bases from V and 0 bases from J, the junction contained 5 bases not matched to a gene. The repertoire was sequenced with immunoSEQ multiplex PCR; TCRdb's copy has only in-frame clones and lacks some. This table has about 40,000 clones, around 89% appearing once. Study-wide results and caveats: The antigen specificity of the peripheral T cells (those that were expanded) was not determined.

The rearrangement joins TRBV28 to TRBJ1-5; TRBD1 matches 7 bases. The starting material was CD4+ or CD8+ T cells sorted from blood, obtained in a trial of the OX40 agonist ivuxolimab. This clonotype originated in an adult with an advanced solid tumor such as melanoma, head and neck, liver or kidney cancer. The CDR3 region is CASSFMTGNSNQPQHF. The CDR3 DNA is TGTGCCAGCAGTTTTATGACAGGGAATAGCAATCAGCCCCAGCATTTT. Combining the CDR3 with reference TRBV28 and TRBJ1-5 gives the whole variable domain DVKVTQSSRYLVKRTGEKVFLECVQDMDHENMFWYRQDPGLGLRLIYFSYDVKMKEKGDIPEGYSVSREKKERFSLILESASTNQTSMYLCASSFMTGNSNQPQHFGDGTRLSIL.